This TCR beta chain emerged from a study of CD8+ T cells in alopecia areata. On this clone itself: Its antigen is unknown.

Study observations and caveats: Sharing of TCR sequences between patients (possibly for HLA-related reasons) was less clear than in mice. Scalp clonality and expanded CD8+ clones among the top 100 were significantly decreased by tofacitinib.

Treatment meaning: oral pan-JAK inhibitor, 5-10 mg twice daily. Sorting separated CD4+ and CD8+ T cells out of PBMCs. RNA extraction was followed by reverse transcription into cDNA, which acted as the sequencing template. Assay used: immunoSEQ multiplex PCR; TCRdb lists only in-frame clones, some missing. The data show approximately 210,000 clones, with roughly 64% seen just once and roughly 4.2% held by the top ten. The source was CD4+ T cells sorted from blood, collected at week 4, from a patient treated with tofacitinib. The TCR was taken from a human donor with alopecia areata.

Written as DNA, the CDR3 is TGCAGCGTTGAAACCGTCACCTACGAGCAGTACTTC. As protein: CSVETVTYEQYF. The chain has TRBV29-1 and TRBJ2-7; D uncertain. Trimming shortened V by 2 bases and J by 2 bases, and 7 bases separated the two germline ends. This CDR3 is built from 12 residues. Germline V gene lookup returns CDR1 SQVTM and CDR2 ANQGSEA.